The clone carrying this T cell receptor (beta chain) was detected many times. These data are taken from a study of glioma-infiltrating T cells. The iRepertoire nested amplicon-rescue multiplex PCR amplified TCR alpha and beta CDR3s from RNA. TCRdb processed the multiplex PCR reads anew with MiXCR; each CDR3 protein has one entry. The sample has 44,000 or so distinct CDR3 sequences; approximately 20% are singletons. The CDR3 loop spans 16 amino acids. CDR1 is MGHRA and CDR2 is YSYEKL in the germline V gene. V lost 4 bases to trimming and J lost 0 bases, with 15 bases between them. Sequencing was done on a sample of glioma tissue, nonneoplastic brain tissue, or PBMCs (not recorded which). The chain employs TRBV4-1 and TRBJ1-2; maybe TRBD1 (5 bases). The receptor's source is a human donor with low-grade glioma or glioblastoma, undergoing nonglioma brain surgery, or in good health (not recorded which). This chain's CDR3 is CASSPSSAGSNYGYTF. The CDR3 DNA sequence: TGCGCCAGCAGCCCGTCTAGCGCAGGGTCTAACTATGGCTACACCTTC.